This T cell receptor (beta chain) came from a study of CD8 T cells in ankylosing spondylitis. This clonotype was seen a few times. What it recognizes is unknown. Study-level points and caveats: Blood from ankylosing spondylitis patients appeared to carry a characteristic eight-variant TCR beta motif. Reports of some motif variants in reactive arthritis synovial fluid and blood predate this one. According to the report, clones linked to the disease were significantly enriched in matched synovial fluid samples taken from ankylosing spondylitis patients. Peripheral blood samples showed relatively rare disease-linked clones, and these clones were CD8+.

Making use of molecular barcodes, quantitative 5'-RACE generated TCR beta libraries. TCRdb itself ran the 5' RACE reads through MiXCR, one entry per CDR3 protein. The sample yields under 950,000 distinct CDR3 sequences, 15% to 20% seen once. Sequenced material: blood, either unsorted or a sorted T cell fraction (not recorded which). The sequence was collected from a male donor with ankylosing spondylitis.

DNA of the CDR3: TGCAGCGTTGAAGGAGGGAGGGAGGCCATGAACACTGAAGCTTTCTTT. The encoded protein is CSVEGGREAMNTEAFF. The chain employs TRBV29-1 and TRBJ1-1, with D unclear. The length of the CDR3 is 16 residues. Germline CDR1 reads SQVTM; CDR2 reads ANQGSEA. Trimming took off 1 base at V and 0 bases at J, with 15 bases between the two ends.